This T cell receptor (beta chain) came from a study of T cell responses to AZD1222 COVID-19 vaccine. In the case of this clone: Antigen specificity is unknown.

Notes on the study in general: Females made up more of the donors, who were largely white British, and clonal diversity may have come out too low. Baseline seropositivity occurred in only a handful of AZD1222 recipients.

Sequencing was performed with immunoSEQ multiplex PCR; in TCRdb, only in-frame clones are kept and a portion is missing. This sample has tens of thousands of clones; roughly 89% occur once, and the top ten carry less than 3.5%. In germline, CDR1 is SGHDT, CDR2 YYEEEE. CDR3 length equals 13 residues. V dropped 4 bases and J dropped 0 bases, with 6 bases sitting between them. Pooling was applied to second doses at about 4 or about 12 weeks. The material was peripheral blood, obtained 28 days after the second AZD1222 dose. The receptor comes from an adult who received the AZD1222 COVID-19 vaccine. This chain links TRBV5-6 with TRBJ2-3, with D hard to call. The DNA for the CDR3 is TGTGCCAGCAGCACCTACAGCACAGATACGCAGTATTTT. It yields the protein CASSTYSTDTQYF.